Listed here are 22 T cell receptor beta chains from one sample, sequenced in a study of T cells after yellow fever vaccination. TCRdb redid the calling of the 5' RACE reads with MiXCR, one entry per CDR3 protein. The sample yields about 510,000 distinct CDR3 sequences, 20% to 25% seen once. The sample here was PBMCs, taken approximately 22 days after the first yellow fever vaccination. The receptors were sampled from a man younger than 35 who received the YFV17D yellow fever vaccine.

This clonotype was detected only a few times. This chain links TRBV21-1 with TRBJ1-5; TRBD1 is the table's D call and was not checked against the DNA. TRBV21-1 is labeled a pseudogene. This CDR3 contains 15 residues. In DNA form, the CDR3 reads TGTGCCAGCAGCAACGGAAGGGGGCACAATCAGCCCCAGCATTTT. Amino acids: CASSNGRGHNQPQHF.

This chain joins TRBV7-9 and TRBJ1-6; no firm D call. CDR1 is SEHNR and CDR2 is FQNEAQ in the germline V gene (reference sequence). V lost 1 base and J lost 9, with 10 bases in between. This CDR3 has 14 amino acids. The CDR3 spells CASSLVGQLSPLHF. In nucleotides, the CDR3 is TGTGCCAGCAGCTTAGTAGGCCAGCTTTCACCCCTCCACTTT.

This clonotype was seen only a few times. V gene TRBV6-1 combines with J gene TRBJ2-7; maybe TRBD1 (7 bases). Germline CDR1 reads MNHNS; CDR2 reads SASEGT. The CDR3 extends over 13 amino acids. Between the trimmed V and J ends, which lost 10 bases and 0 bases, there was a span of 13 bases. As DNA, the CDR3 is TGTGCCATGCGGAGGGACAGCTCCTACGAGCAGTACTTC. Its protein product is CAMRRDSSYEQYF.

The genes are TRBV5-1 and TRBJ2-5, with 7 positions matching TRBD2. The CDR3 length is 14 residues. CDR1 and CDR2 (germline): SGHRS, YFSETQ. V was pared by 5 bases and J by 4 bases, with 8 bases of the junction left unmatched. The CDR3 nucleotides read TGCGCCAGCAGGTCGGGACTACTTAGAGAGACCCAGTACTTC. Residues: CASRSGLLRETQYF.

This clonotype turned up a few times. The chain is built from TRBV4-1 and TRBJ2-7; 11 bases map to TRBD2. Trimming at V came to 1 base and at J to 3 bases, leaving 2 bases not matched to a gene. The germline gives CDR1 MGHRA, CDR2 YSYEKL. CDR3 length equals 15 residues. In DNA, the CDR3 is TGCGCCAGCAGCCAAGTCACTAGCGGGGGCTACGAGCAGTACTTC. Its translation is CASSQVTSGGYEQYF.

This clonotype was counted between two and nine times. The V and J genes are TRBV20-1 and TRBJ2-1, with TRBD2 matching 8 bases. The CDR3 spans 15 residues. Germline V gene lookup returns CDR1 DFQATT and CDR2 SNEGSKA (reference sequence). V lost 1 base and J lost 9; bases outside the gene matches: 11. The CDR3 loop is CSARVPTGGDGEQFF. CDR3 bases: TGCAGTGCTAGAGTCCCGACGGGGGGGGACGGTGAGCAGTTCTTC.

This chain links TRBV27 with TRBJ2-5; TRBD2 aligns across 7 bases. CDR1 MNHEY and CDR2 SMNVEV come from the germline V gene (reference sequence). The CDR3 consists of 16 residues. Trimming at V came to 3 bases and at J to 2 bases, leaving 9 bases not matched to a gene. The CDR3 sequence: CASSLAGRGFQETQYF. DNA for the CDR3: TGTGCCAGCAGTTTGGCGGGGAGGGGATTTCAAGAGACCCAGTACTTC.

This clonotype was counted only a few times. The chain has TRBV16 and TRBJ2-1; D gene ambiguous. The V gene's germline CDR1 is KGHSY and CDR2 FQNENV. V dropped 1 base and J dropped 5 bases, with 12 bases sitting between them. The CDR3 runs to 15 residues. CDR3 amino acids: CASSQLGLGNNEQFF. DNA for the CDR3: TGTGCCAGCAGCCAATTAGGGCTGGGGAACAATGAGCAGTTCTTC.

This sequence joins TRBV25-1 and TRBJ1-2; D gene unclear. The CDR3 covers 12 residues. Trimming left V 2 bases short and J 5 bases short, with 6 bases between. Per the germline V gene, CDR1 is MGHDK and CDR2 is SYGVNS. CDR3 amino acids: CASSELLYGYTF. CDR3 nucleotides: TGTGCCAGCAGTGAACTCTTATATGGCTACACCTTC.

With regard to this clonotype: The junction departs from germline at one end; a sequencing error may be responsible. CDR3 region: CASSLGGGTKYF. The CDR3 DNA is TGTGCCAGCAGCTTGGGGGGCGGGACCAAGTACTTC. The rearrangement links TRBV7-2 to TRBJ2-5; tentatively, D is TRBD1 or TRBD2 (6 bases each). Germline V gene data show CDR1 as SGHTA and CDR2 as FQGNSA. The CDR3 covers 12 residues.

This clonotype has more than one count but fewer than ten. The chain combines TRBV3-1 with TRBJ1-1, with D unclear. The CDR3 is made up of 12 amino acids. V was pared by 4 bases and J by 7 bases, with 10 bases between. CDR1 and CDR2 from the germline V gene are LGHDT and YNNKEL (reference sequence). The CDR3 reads CASSPRRSEAFF. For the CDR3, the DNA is TGTGCCAGCAGCCCACGGCGTAGTGAAGCTTTCTTT. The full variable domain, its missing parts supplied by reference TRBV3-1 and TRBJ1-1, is DTAVSQTPKYLVTQMGNDKSIKCEQNLGHDTMYWYKQDSKKFLKIMFSYNNKELIINETVPNRFSPKSPDKAHLNLHINSLELGDSAVYFCASSPRRSEAFFGQGTRLTVV.

CDR3 sequence (DNA): TGCAGTGCTAGAGATCCCCTGACTAGCGGGGCGGCAGATACGCAGTATTTT. This encodes CSARDPLTSGAADTQYF. This chain joins TRBV20-1 and TRBJ2-3, with 11 bases lining up with TRBD2. Trimming at V came to 0 bases and at J to 4 bases, leaving 9 bases not matched to a gene. In germline, CDR1 is DFQATT, CDR2 SNEGSKA (reference sequence). The CDR3 contains 17 residues.

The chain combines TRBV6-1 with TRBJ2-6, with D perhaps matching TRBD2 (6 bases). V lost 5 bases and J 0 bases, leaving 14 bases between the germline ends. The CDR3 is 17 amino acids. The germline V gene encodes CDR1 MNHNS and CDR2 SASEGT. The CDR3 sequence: CASSPRTTSSGANVLTF. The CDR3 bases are TGTGCCAGCAGTCCTAGGACGACTAGCTCTGGGGCCAACGTCCTGACTTTC.

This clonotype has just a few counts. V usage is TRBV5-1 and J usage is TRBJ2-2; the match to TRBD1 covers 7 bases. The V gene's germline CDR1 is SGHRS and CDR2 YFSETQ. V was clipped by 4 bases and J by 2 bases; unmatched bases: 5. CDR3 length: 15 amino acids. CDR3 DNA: TGCGCCAGCAGCGTATACAGGGGAAACACCGGGGAGCTGTTTTTT. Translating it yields CASSVYRGNTGELFF.

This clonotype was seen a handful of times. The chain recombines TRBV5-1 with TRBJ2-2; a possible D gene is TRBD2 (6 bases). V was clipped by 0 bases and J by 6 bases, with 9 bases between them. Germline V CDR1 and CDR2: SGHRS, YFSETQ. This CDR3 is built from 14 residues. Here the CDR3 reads CASSLVPGAGELFF. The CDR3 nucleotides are TGCGCCAGCAGCTTGGTCCCGGGGGCCGGGGAGCTGTTTTTT.

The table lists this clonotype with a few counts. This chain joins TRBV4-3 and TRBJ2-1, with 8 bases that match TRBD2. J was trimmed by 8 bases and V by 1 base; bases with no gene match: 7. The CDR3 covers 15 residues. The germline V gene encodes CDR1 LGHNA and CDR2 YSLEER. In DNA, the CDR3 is TGCGCCAGCAGCCAAGGAGGACTCGGGAGGGATGAGCAGTTCTTC. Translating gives CASSQGGLGRDEQFF.

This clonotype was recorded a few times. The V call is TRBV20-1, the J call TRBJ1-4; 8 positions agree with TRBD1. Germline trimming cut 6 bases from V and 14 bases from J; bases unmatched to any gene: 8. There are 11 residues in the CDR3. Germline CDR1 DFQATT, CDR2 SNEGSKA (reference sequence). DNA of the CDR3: TGCAGTGCAGTAAGGGACAGGAAGCTGTTTTTT. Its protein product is CSAVRDRKLFF.

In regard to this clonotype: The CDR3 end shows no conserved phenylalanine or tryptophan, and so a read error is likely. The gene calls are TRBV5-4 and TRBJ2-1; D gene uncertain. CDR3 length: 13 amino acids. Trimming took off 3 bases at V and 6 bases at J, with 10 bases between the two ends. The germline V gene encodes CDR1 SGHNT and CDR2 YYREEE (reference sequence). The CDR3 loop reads CASSWATSNEQFV. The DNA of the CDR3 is TGTGCCAGCAGCTGGGCTACCAGCAATGAGCAGTTCGTC.

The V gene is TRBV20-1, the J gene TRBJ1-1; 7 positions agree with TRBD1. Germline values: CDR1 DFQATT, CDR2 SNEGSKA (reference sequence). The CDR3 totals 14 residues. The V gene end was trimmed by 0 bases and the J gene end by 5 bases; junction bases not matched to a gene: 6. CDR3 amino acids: CSARDLSGGTEAFF. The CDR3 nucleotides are TGCAGTGCTAGAGATCTTTCAGGGGGTACTGAAGCTTTCTTT.

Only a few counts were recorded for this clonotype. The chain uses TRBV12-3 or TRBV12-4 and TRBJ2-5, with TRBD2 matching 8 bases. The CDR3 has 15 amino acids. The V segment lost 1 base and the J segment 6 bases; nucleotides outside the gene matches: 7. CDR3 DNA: TGTGCCAGCAGTTTAGTGCGGGGGGCGATGAAGACCCAGTACTTC. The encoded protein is CASSLVRGAMKTQYF.

CDR3 sequence (DNA): TGCGCCAGCAGCTCGCAGGGGTTCCAAGAGACCCAGTACTTC. Translated, it gives CASSSQGFQETQYF. The rearrangement uses TRBV5-1 and TRBJ2-5, with a possible D match to TRBD1 (6 bases). The germline V gene has CDR1 SGHRS and CDR2 YFSETQ. Trimming removed 3 bases from V and 1 base from J, with 10 bases in between. The CDR3 spans 14 residues. The whole variable domain, remainder taken from reference TRBV5-1 and TRBJ2-5, is KAGVTQTPRYLIKTRGQQVTLSCSPISGHRSVSWYQQTPGQGLQFLFEYFSETQRNKGNFPGRFSGRQFSNSRSEMNVSTLELGDSALYLCASSSQGFQETQYFGPGTRLLVL.

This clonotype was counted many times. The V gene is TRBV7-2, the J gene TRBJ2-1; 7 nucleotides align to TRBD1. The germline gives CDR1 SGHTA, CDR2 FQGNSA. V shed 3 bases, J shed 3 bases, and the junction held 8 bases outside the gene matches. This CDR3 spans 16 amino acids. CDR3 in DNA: TGTGCCAGCAGCTTGAATCAGGGGGTAGTCTACAATGAGCAGTTCTTC. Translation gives CASSLNQGVVYNEQFF. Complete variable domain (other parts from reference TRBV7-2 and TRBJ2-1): GAGVSQSPSNKVTEKGKDVELRCDPISGHTALYWYRQSLGQGLEFLIYFQGNSAPDKSGLPSDRFSAERTGGSVSTLTIQRTQQEDSAVYLCASSLNQGVVYNEQFFGPGTRLTVL.